The present entry profiles one T cell receptor beta chain with its context. The data are from a study of blood T cell repertoires in COVID-19. The overall study: COVID-19 samples, acute and convalescent, were from the United States, Italy and Spain. The analysed material was cDNA or gDNA that came from T cells, B-cell-depleted T cells, or PBMCs.

As processed by the authors: Scientists estimated how many nucleated cells there were by amplifying reference gene primers. Generated by immunoSEQ multiplex PCR, the TCRdb table keeps only in-frame clones and is missing some. That table gives V, J and clone size, and the DNA gave D and trimming. The table includes around 430,000 clones, approximately 90% detected once. All enrollees were about 18 to 100 years old and from roughly 26 US areas. CDR1 and CDR2 (germline): SGDLS, YYNGEE. This CDR3 is built from 14 residues. The V end was cut by 3 bases, the J end by 5 bases, with 14 bases between. This clonotype originated in a woman between 45 and 60 years old who had recovered from COVID-19. Input material: PBMCs or T cells enriched from blood (not recorded which). The chain carries TRBV9 and TRBJ1-1, with D maybe TRBD1 (5 bases). CDR3 amino acids: CASSAGTGWTEAFF. The CDR3 DNA reads as TGTGCCAGCAGCGCCGGGACTGGATGGACTGAAGCTTTCTTT. Full variable domain (outside the CDR3, taken from reference TRBV9 and TRBJ1-1): DSGVTQTPKHLITATGQRVTLRCSPRSGDLSVYWYQQSLDQGLQFLIQYYNGEERAKGNILERFSAQQFPDLHSELNLSSLELGDSALYFCASSAGTGWTEAFFGQGTRLTVV.